Below are 21 T cell receptor beta chains sequenced from a single sample in a study of CD8+ T cells in alopecia areata. It was cDNA, reverse transcribed from extracted RNA, that served as the sequencing template. Sequencing used immunoSEQ multiplex PCR; TCRdb keeps in-frame clones, though not all of them. The table lists roughly 200,000 clones, 35% to 45% of them singletons. Sample treatment: oral pan-JAK inhibitor, 5-10 mg twice daily. Here the sequenced sample was CD4+ T cells sorted from blood, taken at roughly week 30, from a patient treated with tofacitinib. All receptors derive from a human donor with alopecia areata.

This clone was found a few times. The rearrangement uses TRBV7-9 and TRBJ1-1, with D uncertain. V gave up 1 base and J gave up 0 bases, with 9 bases separating them. Looked up from germline, CDR1 is SEHNR and CDR2 is FQNEAQ (reference sequence). This CDR3 has 15 residues. The CDR3 loop reads CASSLGGDMNTEAFF. CDR3 sequence (DNA): TGTGCCAGCAGCTTAGGCGGAGACATGAACACTGAAGCTTTCTTT.

This chain connects TRBV19 to TRBJ1-5; D is perhaps TRBD1 (6 bases). CDR1 and CDR2 (germline): LNHDA, SQIVND (reference sequence). Deletions cut 6 bases from V and 4 bases from J, with 7 bases between. The CDR3 contains 12 residues. CDR3 loop: CASRQGNQPQHF. Written as DNA, the CDR3 is TGTGCCAGTAGACAGGGAAATCAGCCCCAGCATTTT.

The chain has TRBV20-1 and TRBJ1-2; D is possibly TRBD1 (5 bases). Germline V gives CDR1 DFQATT, CDR2 SNEGSKA (reference sequence). This CDR3 has 11 amino acids. CDR3 DNA: TGCAGCTCACAGGTTTCCTATGGCTACACCTTC. Protein sequence: CSSQVSYGYTF.

With respect to this clone: Distinct nucleotide sequences in the sample also encode this CDR3. The chain uses TRBV11-2 and TRBJ1-1; no clear D gene. Germline CDR1 SGHAT, CDR2 FQNNGV. The CDR3 is 13 residues long. V lost 0 bases and J lost 1, with 3 bases in between. DNA for the CDR3: TGTGCCAGCAGCTTAGAACGGAACACTGAAGCTTTCTTT. Protein: CASSLERNTEAFF.

The rearrangement joins TRBV2 to TRBJ1-3; no reliable D call. The V and J ends lost 3 bases and 0 bases respectively, with 18 bases between them. This CDR3 region has 18 residues. CDR1 and CDR2 from the germline V gene are SNHLY and FYNNEI. CDR3 residues: CASSEAEAVRASGNTIYF. The CDR3 nucleotides are TGTGCCAGCAGTGAGGCAGAGGCCGTGAGGGCCTCTGGAAACACCATATATTTT.

V usage is TRBV15 and J usage is TRBJ2-7; D remains unclear. Germline V gives CDR1 LNHNV, CDR2 YYDKDF (reference sequence). V was pared by 8 bases and J by 1 base, with 12 bases between. This CDR3 contains 13 residues. The CDR3 region is CATAKGPSYEQYF. DNA for the CDR3: TGTGCCACCGCCAAGGGTCCATCCTACGAGCAGTACTTC.

The chain joins TRBV29-1 to TRBJ1-2; D remains unclear. Germline values: CDR1 SQVTM, CDR2 ANQGSEA. This CDR3 spans 14 amino acids. The V and J ends lost 4 bases and 1 base respectively, with 13 bases between them. The CDR3: CSVGGRVSNYGYTF. In DNA form, the CDR3 reads TGCAGCGTTGGAGGGAGGGTTAGTAACTATGGCTACACCTTC.

This clone came up a few times. The chain employs TRBV15 and TRBJ1-3; D remains unclear. In germline, CDR1 is LNHNV, CDR2 YYDKDF (reference sequence). V lost 0 bases to trimming and J lost 4 bases, with 10 bases between them. CDR3 size: 15 residues. The chain's CDR3 is CATSRDTGGGNTIYF. The CDR3 region has the DNA TGTGCCACCAGCAGAGATACCGGCGGAGGAAACACCATATATTTT. Based on the CDR3 plus reference TRBV15 and TRBJ1-3, the full variable domain is DAMVIQNPRYQVTQFGKPVTLSCSQTLNHNVMYWYQQKSSQAPKLLFHYYDKDFNNEADTPDNFQSRRPNTSFCFLDIRSPGLGDTAMYLCATSRDTGGGNTIYFGEGSWLTVV.

In this sample, this clone turned up a few times. The chain carries TRBV28 and TRBJ2-5; D is unclear. The CDR3 runs to 15 residues. Germline CDR1 MDHEN, CDR2 SYDVKM. Trimming took off 5 bases at V and 0 bases at J, with 13 bases between the two ends. The CDR3 loop is CASSIRAKYQETQYF. The CDR3, as DNA: TGTGCCAGCAGTATTAGGGCCAAGTACCAAGAGACCCAGTACTTC. The whole variable domain, filled in from reference TRBV28 and TRBJ2-5, reads DVKVTQSSRYLVKRTGEKVFLECVQDMDHENMFWYRQDPGLGLRLIYFSYDVKMKEKGDIPEGYSVSREKKERFSLILESASTNQTSMYLCASSIRAKYQETQYFGPGTRLLVL.

This clone was detected many times. The rearrangement joins TRBV18 to TRBJ2-1, with TRBD1 as a possible D gene (5 bases). The V end lost 2 bases, the J end lost 5 bases, and 13 bases lay between the germline ends. Germline V CDR1 and CDR2: KGHSH, LQKENI. There are 15 residues in the CDR3. CDR3 loop: CASSPVSGLNNEQFF. In nucleotides, the CDR3 is TGTGCCAGCTCACCAGTATCAGGGTTGAACAATGAGCAGTTCTTC.

The table lists this clone with a few counts. The chain combines TRBV27 with TRBJ1-1, with TRBD1 identical over 10 bases. The germline CDR1 and CDR2 sequences are MNHEY and SMNVEV (reference sequence). CDR3 length: 15 amino acids. V shed 2 bases, J shed 6 bases, and the junction held 6 bases outside the gene matches. CDR3 coding DNA: TGTGCCAGCAGTTTAAGGGGACAGGGGACGTCTGAAGCTTTCTTT. It encodes CASSLRGQGTSEAFF.

In its sample, this clone was seen a few times. V gene TRBV18 combines with J gene TRBJ2-7; D may be TRBD2 (5 bases). V lost 3 bases, J lost 9 bases, and 21 bases lay in between. The germline gives CDR1 KGHSH, CDR2 LQKENI. This CDR3 comprises 15 residues. CDR3 in amino acids: CASSPADGGGIGQYF. In nucleotides, the CDR3 is TGTGCCAGCTCACCGGCGGATGGAGGAGGAATCGGGCAGTACTTC.

This chain links TRBV4-2 with TRBJ1-4; no clear D gene. The CDR3 contains 14 residues. The V end lost 3 bases, the J end lost 4 bases, and 9 bases lay between the germline ends. Germline V gene data show CDR1 as LGHNA and CDR2 as YNFKEQ. Written as DNA, the CDR3 is TGTGCCAGCAGCCAGACCGGATTTAATGAAAAACTGTTTTTT. Translated: CASSQTGFNEKLFF.

This clone showed up just a few times. The chain uses TRBV27 and TRBJ1-5; tentatively, D is TRBD1 (5 bases). Germline loops: CDR1 MNHEY, CDR2 SMNVEV (reference sequence). Trimming took off 8 bases at V and 8 bases at J, with 25 bases between the two ends. The CDR3 runs to 16 residues. This CDR3 reads CASRRYGGGRKEPQHF. The CDR3 DNA reads TGTGCCAGCCGCCGCTACGGGGGAGGCAGGAAGGAGCCCCAGCATTTT.

The rearrangement joins TRBV29-1 to TRBJ2-3; D call uncertain. This CDR3 contains 14 residues. The V and J ends lost 7 bases and 0 bases respectively, with 14 bases between them. Germline V gene data show CDR1 as SQVTM and CDR2 as ANQGSEA. CDR3 sequence reads: CSGALGTSTDTQYF. CDR3 in DNA: TGCAGCGGGGCCCTGGGTACTAGCACAGATACGCAGTATTTT.

The CDR3 bases are TGCAGCGTTGGTGTGGGCAGGGCTTTCTTT. Residues: CSVGVGRAFF. The V gene is TRBV29-1, the J gene TRBJ1-1, with no clear D. Trimming left V 4 bases short and J 11 bases short, with 11 bases between. This CDR3 is 10 amino acids long. The germline V gene encodes CDR1 SQVTM and CDR2 ANQGSEA.

The sample holds one count of this clone. V gene TRBV5-1 combines with J gene TRBJ2-1; TRBD2 matches 8 bases. With 4 bases clipped from V and 9 bases from J, the junction kept 12 bases outside the gene matches. Germline CDR1 reads SGHRS; CDR2 reads YFSETQ. This CDR3 is built from 15 residues. The DNA of the CDR3 is TGCGCCAGCAGCGGGTTGCAAGCGGGAGCGGCTGAGCAGTTCTTC. The encoded protein is CASSGLQAGAAEQFF.

This clone was counted only a few times. This chain uses TRBV4-1 with TRBJ2-4; TRBD1 matches 8 bases. V shed 3 bases and J 8 bases; nucleotides not matched to a gene: 15. The CDR3 covers 17 residues. Per the germline V gene, CDR1 is MGHRA and CDR2 is YSYEKL. Written as DNA, the CDR3 is TGCGCCAGCAGCCACGTCGGTCGAGACAGGGGAGGAGACATTCAGTACTTC. Translating gives CASSHVGRDRGGDIQYF.

This clone was seen a single time. This chain links TRBV4-2 with TRBJ2-7; D perhaps matches TRBD2 (5 bases). Germline CDR1 and CDR2: LGHNA and YNFKEQ. V lost 1 base, J lost 0 bases, and 10 bases lay in between. This CDR3 spans 15 amino acids. For the CDR3, the DNA is TGTGCCAGCAGCCAAGGGAGCGGAAACTCCTACGAGCAGTACTTC. Amino acid sequence: CASSQGSGNSYEQYF.

In its sample, this clone was seen a few times. The chain combines TRBV14 with TRBJ2-5, with TRBD2 matching over 7 bases. Germline CDR1 reads SGHDN; CDR2 reads FVKESK. V trimming: 4 bases; J trimming: 3 bases; junction bases outside the gene matches: 11. The CDR3 is 16 residues long. The CDR3 loop is CASSPGAKAGEETQYF. The DNA for the CDR3 is TGTGCCAGCAGCCCCGGGGCCAAGGCGGGAGAAGAGACCCAGTACTTC.

The chain couples TRBV5-1 to TRBJ2-3; TRBD2 matches at 8 bases. The CDR3 is 15 residues long. Germline values: CDR1 SGHRS, CDR2 YFSETQ. J was trimmed by 1 base and V by 4 bases; bases with no gene match: 5. CDR3: CASSRLTSGTDTQYF. CDR3 bases: TGCGCCAGCAGCCGACTGACTAGCGGCACAGATACGCAGTATTTT.